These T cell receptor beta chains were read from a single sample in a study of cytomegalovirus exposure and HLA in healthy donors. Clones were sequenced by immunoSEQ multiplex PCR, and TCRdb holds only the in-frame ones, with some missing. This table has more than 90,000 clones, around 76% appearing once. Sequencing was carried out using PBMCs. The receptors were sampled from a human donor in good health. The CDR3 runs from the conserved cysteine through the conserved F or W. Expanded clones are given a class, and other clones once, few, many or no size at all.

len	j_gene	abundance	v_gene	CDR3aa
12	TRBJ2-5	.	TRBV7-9	CSSSEVRETQYF
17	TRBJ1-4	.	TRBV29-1	CSVDSPHGEATNEKLFF
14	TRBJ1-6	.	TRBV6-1	CASSERPGLAPLHF
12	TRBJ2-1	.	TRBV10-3	CAISPISNEQFF
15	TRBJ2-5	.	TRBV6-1	CASSELAGGPETQYF
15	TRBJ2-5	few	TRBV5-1	CASSLGTRGEETQYF
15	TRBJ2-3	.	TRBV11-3	CASSLDGRYADTQYF
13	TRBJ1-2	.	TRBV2	CASSPGTGGGYTF
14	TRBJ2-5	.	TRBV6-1	CASSLDRALETQYF
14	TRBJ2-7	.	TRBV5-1	CASSSRDRTYEQYF